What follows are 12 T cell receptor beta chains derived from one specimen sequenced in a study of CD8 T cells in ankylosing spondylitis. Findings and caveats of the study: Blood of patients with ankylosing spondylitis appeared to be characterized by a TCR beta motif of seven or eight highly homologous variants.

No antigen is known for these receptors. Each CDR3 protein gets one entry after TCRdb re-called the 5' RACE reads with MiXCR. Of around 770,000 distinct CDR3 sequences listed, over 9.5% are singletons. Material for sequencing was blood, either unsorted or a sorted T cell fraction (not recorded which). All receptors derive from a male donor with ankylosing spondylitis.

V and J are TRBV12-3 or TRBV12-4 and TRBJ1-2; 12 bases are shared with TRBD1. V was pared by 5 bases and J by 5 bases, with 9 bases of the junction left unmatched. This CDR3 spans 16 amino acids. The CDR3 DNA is TGTGCCAGCAGTCCTTCTGGGACAGGGGGCAGATATGGCTACACCTTC. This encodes CASSPSGTGGRYGYTF.

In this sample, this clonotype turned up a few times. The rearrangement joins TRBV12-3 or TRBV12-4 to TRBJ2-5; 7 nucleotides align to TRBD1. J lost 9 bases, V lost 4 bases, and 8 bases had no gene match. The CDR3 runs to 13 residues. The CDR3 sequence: CASSSPTGMAQYF. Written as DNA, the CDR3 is TGTGCCAGCAGTTCACCGACAGGGATGGCCCAGTACTTC.

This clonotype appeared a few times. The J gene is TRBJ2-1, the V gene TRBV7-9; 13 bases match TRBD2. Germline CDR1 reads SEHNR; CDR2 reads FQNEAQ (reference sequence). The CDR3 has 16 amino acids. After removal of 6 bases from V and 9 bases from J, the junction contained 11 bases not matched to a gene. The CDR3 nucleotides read TGTGCCAGCAGTCCTTGGGGGACTAGCGGGATCGGTGAGCAGTTCTTC. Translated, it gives CASSPWGTSGIGEQFF. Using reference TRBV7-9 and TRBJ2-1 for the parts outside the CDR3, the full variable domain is DTGVSQNPRHKITKRGQNVTFRCDPISEHNRLYWYRQTLGQGPEFLTYFQNEAQLEKSRLLSDRFSAERPKGSFSTLEIQRTEQGDSAMYLCASSPWGTSGIGEQFFGPGTRLTVL.

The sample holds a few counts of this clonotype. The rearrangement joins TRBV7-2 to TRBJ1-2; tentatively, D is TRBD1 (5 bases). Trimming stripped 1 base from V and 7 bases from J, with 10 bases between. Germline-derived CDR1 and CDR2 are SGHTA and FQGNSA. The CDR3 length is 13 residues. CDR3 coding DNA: TGTGCCAGCAGCTTAGAGATGGGGACTGGCTACACCTTC. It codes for CASSLEMGTGYTF.

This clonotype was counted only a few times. CDR3 protein: CASSWVLAPDTQYF. CDR3 in DNA: TGTGCCAGCAGTTGGGTACTAGCCCCAGATACGCAGTATTTT. The rearrangement uses TRBV6-2 or TRBV6-3 and TRBJ2-3; a possible D gene is TRBD2 (6 bases). The CDR3 is made up of 14 amino acids. From germline, CDR1 is MNHEY and CDR2 SVGEGT. Trimming stripped 4 bases from V and 4 bases from J, with 12 bases between.

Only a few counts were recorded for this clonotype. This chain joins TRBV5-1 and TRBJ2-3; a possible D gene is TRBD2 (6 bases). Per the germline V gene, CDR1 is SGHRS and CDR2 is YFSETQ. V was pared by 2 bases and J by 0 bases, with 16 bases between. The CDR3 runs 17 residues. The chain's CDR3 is CASSLSSPGTSTDTQYF. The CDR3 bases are TGCGCCAGCAGCTTATCATCTCCGGGGACTAGCACAGATACGCAGTATTTT.

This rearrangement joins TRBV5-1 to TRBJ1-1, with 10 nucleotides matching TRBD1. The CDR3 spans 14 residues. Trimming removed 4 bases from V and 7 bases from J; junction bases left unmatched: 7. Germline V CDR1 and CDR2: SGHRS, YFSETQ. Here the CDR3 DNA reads TGCGCCAGCAGCCTGACAGGGGGCCTCAGTGAAGCTTTCTTT. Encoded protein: CASSLTGGLSEAFF.

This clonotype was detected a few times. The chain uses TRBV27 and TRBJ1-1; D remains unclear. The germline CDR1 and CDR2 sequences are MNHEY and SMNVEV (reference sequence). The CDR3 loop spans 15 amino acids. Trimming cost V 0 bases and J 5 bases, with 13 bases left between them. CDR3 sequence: CASSLSWDSRTEAFF. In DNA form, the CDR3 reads TGTGCCAGCAGTTTATCGTGGGATTCGAGGACTGAAGCTTTCTTT.

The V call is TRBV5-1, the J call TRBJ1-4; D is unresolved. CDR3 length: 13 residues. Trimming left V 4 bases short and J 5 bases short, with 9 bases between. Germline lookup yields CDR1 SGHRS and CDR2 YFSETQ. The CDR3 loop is CASSREVNEKLFF. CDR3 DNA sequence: TGCGCCAGCAGCCGGGAGGTCAATGAAAAACTGTTTTTT.

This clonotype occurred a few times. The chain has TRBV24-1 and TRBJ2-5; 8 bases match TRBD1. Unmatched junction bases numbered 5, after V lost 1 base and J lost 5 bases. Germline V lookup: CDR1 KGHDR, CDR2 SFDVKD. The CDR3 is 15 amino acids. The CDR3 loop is CATSDFRGPGETQYF. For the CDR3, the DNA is TGTGCCACCAGTGATTTCAGGGGGCCGGGTGAGACCCAGTACTTC.

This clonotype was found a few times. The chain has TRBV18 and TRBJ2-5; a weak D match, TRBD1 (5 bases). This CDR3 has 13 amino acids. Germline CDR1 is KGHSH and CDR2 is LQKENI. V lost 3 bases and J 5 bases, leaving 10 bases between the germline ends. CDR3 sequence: CASSPLKGETQYF. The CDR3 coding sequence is TGTGCCAGCTCACCTTTGAAGGGGGAGACCCAGTACTTC.

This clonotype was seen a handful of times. The CDR3 nucleotides read TGCGCCAGCACCTCCATGGGACAGGGGGCCTACAATGAGCAGTTCTTC. Residues: CASTSMGQGAYNEQFF. The chain combines TRBV5-1 with TRBJ2-1, with 11 bases aligning to TRBD1. CDR3 length equals 16 residues. Germline lookup yields CDR1 SGHRS and CDR2 YFSETQ. V was pared by 6 bases and J by 2 bases, with 7 bases of the junction left unmatched. The variable domain in full, with the rest retrieved from reference TRBV5-1 and TRBJ2-1, is KAGVTQTPRYLIKTRGQQVTLSCSPISGHRSVSWYQQTPGQGLQFLFEYFSETQRNKGNFPGRFSGRQFSNSRSEMNVSTLELGDSALYLCASTSMGQGAYNEQFFGPGTRLTVL.